This entry concerns a single T cell receptor (beta chain). Its specificity is not known. The sample comes from a study of vaccination effects on CD4 cells after COVID-19. The CDR3 covers 15 residues. Looked up from germline, CDR1 is SGHRS and CDR2 is YFSETQ. V lost 0 bases to trimming and J lost 10 bases, with 19 bases between them. Clones were sequenced by immunoSEQ multiplex PCR, and TCRdb holds only the in-frame ones, with some missing. This sample carries some 40,000 clones, 82% of them seen once, and the ten largest clones take roughly 3%. Around day 10 of culture, CD4+ T cells were separated out. Vaccinated recipients, who were negative for nucleocapsid antibodies, had no history of SARS-CoV-2 infection. On day 3 and again on day 7, half the medium was replaced with IL-2 medium.

Sequenced material: CD4+ T cells from PBMCs cultured without peptide, taken before COVID-19 vaccination. The chain couples TRBV5-1 to TRBJ1-1; a weak D match, TRBD1 (5 bases). The TCR originated in a human donor who received a COVID-19 vaccine. CDR3 loop: CASSLVDFGIGGAFF. Here the CDR3 DNA reads TGCGCCAGCAGCTTGGTAGATTTCGGGATCGGGGGAGCTTTCTTT.